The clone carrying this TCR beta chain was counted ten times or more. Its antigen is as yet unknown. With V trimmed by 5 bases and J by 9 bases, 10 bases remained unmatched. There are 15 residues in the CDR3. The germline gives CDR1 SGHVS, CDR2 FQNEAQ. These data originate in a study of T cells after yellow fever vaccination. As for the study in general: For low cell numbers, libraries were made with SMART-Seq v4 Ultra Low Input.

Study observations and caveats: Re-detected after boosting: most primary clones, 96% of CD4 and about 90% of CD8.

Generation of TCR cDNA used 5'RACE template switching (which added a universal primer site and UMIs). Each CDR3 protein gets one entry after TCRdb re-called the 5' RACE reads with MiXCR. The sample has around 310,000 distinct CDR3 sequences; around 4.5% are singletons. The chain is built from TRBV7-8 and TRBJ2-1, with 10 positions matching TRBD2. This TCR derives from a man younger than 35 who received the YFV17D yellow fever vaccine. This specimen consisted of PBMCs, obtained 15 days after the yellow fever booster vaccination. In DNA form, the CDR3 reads TGTGCCAGCAGCGCTTCAGGACTAGCGGACGGTGAGCAGTTCTTC. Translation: CASSASGLADGEQFF.